The 22 T cell receptor beta chains in this list originate from one sample, sequenced in a study of Graves' ophthalmopathy and Graves' hyperthyroidism. The TCR beta CDR3 regions underwent amplification from RNA transcripts. HTBI-primed RT-PCR formed the first round, and a multiplex PCR formed the second. MiXCR, applied by TCRdb to the multiplex PCR reads, yields one record per CDR3 protein. The sample lists about 400,000 distinct CDR3 sequences, around 19% occurring once. The sequencing input was peripheral blood. The origin of the receptors is a woman aged 18-30 years with Graves' ophthalmopathy.

At least ten counts were recorded for this clonotype. The chain uses TRBV3-1 and TRBJ1-1, with D possibly being TRBD1 (5 bases). V was clipped by 1 base and J by 1 base, with 10 bases between them. This CDR3 has 15 amino acids. From germline, CDR1 is LGHDT and CDR2 YNNKEL (reference sequence). CDR3 sequence (DNA): TGTGCCAGCAGCCAAGCCGCCGACAGGAACACTGAAGCTTTCTTT. Its protein product is CASSQAADRNTEAFF.

This clonotype was seen at least ten times. The chain employs TRBV2 and TRBJ1-5; D is unclear. V lost 7 bases to trimming and J lost 7 bases, with 17 bases between them. Germline V CDR1 and CDR2: SNHLY, FYNNEI. CDR3 length: 14 residues. The CDR3 spells CASTVLGFRQPQHF. DNA for the CDR3: TGTGCCAGCACGGTGCTCGGATTCAGGCAGCCCCAGCATTTT.

This clonotype was counted at least ten times. CDR3 coding DNA: TGTGCCTGGAGTGTGGGCCCCGCCCGCTCCTACGAGCAGTACTTC. It codes for CAWSVGPARSYEQYF. The gene calls are TRBV30 and TRBJ2-7; D unresolved. Between the trimmed V and J ends, which lost 0 bases and 0 bases, there was a span of 12 bases. Germline V gene sequence: CDR1 GTSNPN, CDR2 SVGIG (reference sequence). The CDR3 spans 15 residues.

The table lists this clonotype with a few counts. The V gene is TRBV11-1, the J gene TRBJ2-4, with D possibly TRBD1 on 5 matching bases. Germline CDR1 and CDR2: SGHAT and FQDESV (reference sequence). V was pared by 4 bases and J by 0 bases, with 19 bases between. CDR3 length equals 18 residues. For the CDR3, the DNA is TGTGCCAGCAGCTCCCCCGACAGCCGAGAAATAGCCAAAAACATTCAGTACTTC. Translated: CASSSPDSREIAKNIQYF.

This clonotype has ten or more counts. The chain couples TRBV7-3 to TRBJ2-5; weak D call: TRBD1 (6 bases). This CDR3 is built from 14 residues. Germline V gene data show CDR1 as SGHTA and CDR2 as FQGTGA. Deletions cut 5 bases from V and 5 bases from J, with 15 bases between. The CDR3 loop reads CASSVQGREETQYF. The CDR3 DNA reads as TGTGCCAGCAGCGTACAGGGCAGAGAGGAGACCCAGTACTTC. Filled out from reference TRBV7-3 and TRBJ2-5, the complete variable domain reads GAGVSQTPSNKVTEKGKYVELRCDPISGHTALYWYRQSLGQGPEFLIYFQGTGAADDSGLPNDRFFAVRPEGSVSTLKIQRTERGDSAVYLCASSVQGREETQYFGPGTRLLVL.

This clonotype was detected ten times or more. As DNA, the CDR3 is TGTGCCAGCAGTTTATTGCTAGAGCGAGTTGGAAGCTCCTACGAGCAGTACTTC. Translated, it gives CASSLLLERVGSSYEQYF. This chain uses TRBV28 with TRBJ2-7; no clear D. The germline V and J ends were trimmed by 1 base and 0 bases, with 19 bases remaining between them. The CDR3 spans 18 residues. CDR1 and CDR2 (germline): MDHEN, SYDVKM. Based on the CDR3 plus reference TRBV28 and TRBJ2-7, the full variable domain is DVKVTQSSRYLVKRTGEKVFLECVQDMDHENMFWYRQDPGLGLRLIYFSYDVKMKEKGDIPEGYSVSREKKERFSLILESASTNQTSMYLCASSLLLERVGSSYEQYFGPGTRLTVT.

This clonotype was seen at least ten times. The V call is TRBV24-1, the J call TRBJ2-3, with D maybe TRBD2 (5 bases). The CDR3 is made up of 13 amino acids. Germline V CDR1 and CDR2: KGHDR, SFDVKD. V was trimmed by 0 bases and J by 9 bases, leaving 9 bases between them. As DNA, the CDR3 is TGTGCCACCAGTGATTTGTACAGAGGGACGCAGTATTTT. It encodes CATSDLYRGTQYF.

Many counts were recorded for this clonotype. CDR3 DNA sequence: TGTGCCAGCAGTTCCCGGGGAGCGCTAACCTACGAGCAGTACTTC. This codes for CASSSRGALTYEQYF. This chain uses TRBV28 with TRBJ2-7; TRBD2 might be the D (5 bases). The V gene lost 4 bases and the J gene lost 2 bases, with 15 bases spanning the gap. CDR3 size: 15 residues. From germline, CDR1 is MDHEN and CDR2 SYDVKM.

This clonotype was seen at least ten times. The chain employs TRBV7-2 and TRBJ2-7; possibly TRBD1 or TRBD2 for D (5 bases each). Germline CDR1 and CDR2: SGHTA and FQGNSA. The length of the CDR3 is 14 residues. Trimming cost V 5 bases and J 6 bases, with 17 bases left between them. CDR3 sequence reads: CASSVAPGTGEQYF. In DNA form, the CDR3 reads TGTGCCAGCAGCGTCGCTCCGGGGACGGGCGAGCAGTACTTC.

The sample holds many counts of this clonotype. This chain connects TRBV6-2 or TRBV6-3 to TRBJ2-7; TRBD2 agrees at 10 bases. There are 17 residues in the CDR3. Germline trimming cut 1 base from V and 1 base from J; bases unmatched to any gene: 7. Per the germline V gene, CDR1 is MNHEY and CDR2 is SVGEGT. CDR3 residues: CASSYYPGLAVSYEQYF. CDR3 in DNA: TGTGCCAGCAGTTACTACCCTGGACTAGCGGTGTCCTACGAGCAGTACTTC.

This clonotype was picked up many times. This chain joins TRBV19 and TRBJ2-7, with 14 positions matching TRBD2. The CDR3 totals 15 residues. Looked up from germline, CDR1 is LNHDA and CDR2 is SQIVND (reference sequence). V lost 5 bases to trimming and J lost 0 bases; unmatched junction nucleotides: 0. CDR3 sequence (DNA): TGTGCCAGTAGTGGGACTAGCGGGAGCTCCTACGAGCAGTACTTC. It translates to CASSGTSGSSYEQYF. Full variable domain (missing parts from reference TRBV19 and TRBJ2-7): DGGITQSPKYLFRKEGQNVTLSCEQNLNHDAMYWYRQDPGQGLRLIYYSQIVNDFQKGDIAEGYSVSREKKESFPLTVTSAQKNPTAFYLCASSGTSGSSYEQYFGPGTRLTVT.

This clonotype has at least ten counts. The chain combines TRBV9 with TRBJ2-7; 7 bases map to TRBD2. The CDR3 spans 15 residues. CDR1 SGDLS and CDR2 YYNGEE come from the germline V gene. Germline trimming cut 0 bases from V and 0 bases from J; bases unmatched to any gene: 3. CDR3 nucleotide sequence: TGTGCCAGCAGCGTAGGGACTAGTAGCTCCTACGAGCAGTACTTC. Translation: CASSVGTSSSYEQYF.

This clonotype occurred many times. The CDR3 spells CASSEAGWDNSPLHF. The CDR3 nucleotides are TGTGCCAGCAGTGAAGCGGGTTGGGATAATTCACCCCTCCACTTT. The V gene is TRBV2, the J gene TRBJ1-6; no clear D. The CDR3 runs to 15 residues. V lost 0 bases and J 5 bases, leaving 8 bases between the germline ends. Germline loops: CDR1 SNHLY, CDR2 FYNNEI.

This clonotype was observed many times. The chain links TRBV9 to TRBJ2-1, with 15 bases that match TRBD2. This CDR3 is 17 amino acids long. The V gene end was trimmed by 0 bases and the J gene end by 5 bases; junction bases not matched to a gene: 3. Germline V gene sequence: CDR1 SGDLS, CDR2 YYNGEE. The CDR3 here is CASSVGTSGRGDNEQFF. The CDR3 DNA is TGTGCCAGCAGCGTAGGGACTAGCGGGAGGGGCGACAATGAGCAGTTCTTC.

In this sample, this clonotype turned up many times. The rearrangement uses TRBV29-1 and TRBJ1-3; TRBD1 is a possible D gene (5 bases). The CDR3 extends over 13 amino acids. Germline V CDR1 and CDR2: SQVTM, ANQGSEA. The ends were cut back, 4 bases at V and 2 bases at J, with 9 bases in the middle. CDR3 sequence (DNA): TGCAGCGTTGGACAGACTACTGGAAACACCATATATTTT. This encodes CSVGQTTGNTIYF.

This clonotype was observed many times. This sequence joins TRBV27 and TRBJ1-1, with 9 positions matching TRBD1. Germline V gives CDR1 MNHEY, CDR2 SMNVEV (reference sequence). Trimming cost V 7 bases and J 4 bases; bases outside gene matches: 4. The CDR3 has 13 residues. The DNA of the CDR3 is TGTGCCAGCATATCACAGGGGGCCACTGAAGCTTTCTTT. Translation gives CASISQGATEAFF.

This clonotype was seen repeatedly, ten times or more. This sequence joins TRBV4-3 and TRBJ1-2; 8 positions match TRBD1. Per germline, CDR1 LGHNA and CDR2 YSLEER. This CDR3 is 15 amino acids long. V lost 0 bases to trimming and J lost 5 bases; unmatched junction nucleotides: 5. Written as DNA, the CDR3 is TGCGCCAGCAGCCAAGACCAACAGGGGGTTTATGGCTACACCTTC. Translated: CASSQDQQGVYGYTF.

This clonotype was observed at least ten times. The rearrangement uses TRBV25-1 and TRBJ1-5; D uncertain. Trimming cost V 6 bases and J 5 bases, with 5 bases left between them. CDR1 MGHDK and CDR2 SYGVNS come from the germline V gene. The CDR3 is 11 amino acids. The CDR3 nucleotides are TGTGCCAGCAGCCCCGATCAGCCCCAGCATTTT. Its translation: CASSPDQPQHF.

This clonotype was observed many times. One end of the junction varies from germline; a read error may be responsible. The V and J genes are TRBV11-2 and TRBJ2-5; D is possibly TRBD2 (6 bases). CDR1 and CDR2 (germline): SGHAT, FQNNGV. CDR3 size: 15 residues. The CDR3 here is CAGSWGRRGQETQYF. DNA of the CDR3: TGTGCCGGCAGCTGGGGCAGGCGGGGCCAAGAGACCCAGTACTTC.

This clonotype showed up many times. The chain combines TRBV6-5 with TRBJ2-2, with D maybe TRBD1 (5 bases). V lost 7 bases and J lost 5, with 20 bases in between. Germline CDR1 reads MNHEY; CDR2 reads SVGAGI. This CDR3 has 16 amino acids. CDR3 sequence reads: CASTLWWQGETGELFF. The DNA for the CDR3 is TGTGCCAGCACCCTGTGGTGGCAGGGTGAAACCGGGGAGCTGTTTTTT.

This clonotype was seen at least ten times. The genes are TRBV19 and TRBJ1-2, with D uncertain. The germline V gene has CDR1 LNHDA and CDR2 SQIVND (reference sequence). This CDR3 region has 14 residues. Trimming took 7 bases from V and 6 from J, leaving 18 bases between them. The CDR3 region has the DNA TGTGCCAGTAAAACCTTGCCAGAACTTAATGGCTACACCTTC. Translation: CASKTLPELNGYTF.

In its sample, this clonotype was seen many times. The J gene is TRBJ2-5, the V gene TRBV28; D is possibly TRBD1 or TRBD2 (6 bases each). The CDR3 length is 16 residues. The V gene's germline CDR1 is MDHEN and CDR2 SYDVKM. The V and J ends lost 10 bases and 2 bases respectively, with 23 bases between them. In DNA form, the CDR3 reads TGTGCCACCAGGGGCGGAACTTTAGCGGAACAAGAGACCCAGTACTTC. It specifies CATRGGTLAEQETQYF.